This entry lists 8 T cell receptor beta chains sequenced from one sample in a study of shared clonotypes between healthy human individuals. Measured with immunoSEQ multiplex PCR; TCRdb has only the in-frame clones, and not every one. The sample contains 1,400,000 or so clones, approximately 98.5% of which appear only once. The sample comprised naive CD4+ T cells sorted from blood. The subset was: CD45RA+ positively selected. All receptors come from a man aged 30-40 years in good health.

The genes are TRBV10-3 and TRBJ2-4; no clear D. There are 14 residues in the CDR3. The germline gives CDR1 ENHRY, CDR2 SYGVKD. Between the trimmed V and J ends, which lost 2 bases and 0 bases, there was a span of 5 bases. CDR3 DNA: TGTGCCATCAGTGAGGACGTAGCCAAAAACATTCAGTACTTC. Protein: CAISEDVAKNIQYF.

The genes are TRBV2 and TRBJ2-1; 8 bases fit TRBD1. V dropped 3 bases and J dropped 7; count of bases not matched to a gene: 8. Per germline, CDR1 SNHLY and CDR2 FYNNEI. The CDR3 consists of 15 residues. The CDR3 DNA reads TGTGCCAGCAGTGATCGGCAGGGGGCGAGGAATGAGCAGTTCTTC. This translates into CASSDRQGARNEQFF. The full variable domain, its missing parts supplied by reference TRBV2 and TRBJ2-1, is EPEVTQTPSHQVTQMGQEVILRCVPISNHLYFYWYRQILGQKVEFLVSFYNNEISEKSEIFDDQFSVERPDGSNFTLKIRSTKLEDSAMYFCASSDRQGARNEQFFGPGTRLTVL.

This chain links TRBV29-1 with TRBJ2-4; TRBD2 agrees at 10 bases. The CDR3 is made up of 10 amino acids. Germline trimming cut 6 bases from V and 16 bases from J; bases unmatched to any gene: 6. Germline CDR1 is SQVTM and CDR2 is ANQGSEA. The CDR3 is CSVVSGGIYF. CDR3 coding DNA: TGCAGCGTAGTTAGCGGGGGGATCTACTTC.

V usage is TRBV11-3 and J usage is TRBJ2-2; weak D call: TRBD2 (5 bases). The CDR3 extends over 14 amino acids. V was cut by 3 bases and J by 5 bases, with 10 bases left in between. The germline CDR1 and CDR2 sequences are SGHNT and YENEEA. CDR3 DNA: TGTGCCAGCAGCTTGGGCCGACTAACCGGGGAGCTGTTTTTT. It codes for CASSLGRLTGELFF.

This chain joins TRBV2 and TRBJ2-7; tentative D call: TRBD1 (5 bases). The CDR3 consists of 15 residues. Germline lookup yields CDR1 SNHLY and CDR2 FYNNEI. V lost 8 bases to trimming and J lost 4 bases, with 21 bases between them. The CDR3 DNA is TGTGCCAGCTTGACAGCCACATCCCTCGGGTACGAGCAGTACTTC. Translating gives CASLTATSLGYEQYF. Full variable domain (missing parts from reference TRBV2 and TRBJ2-7): EPEVTQTPSHQVTQMGQEVILRCVPISNHLYFYWYRQILGQKVEFLVSFYNNEISEKSEIFDDQFSVERPDGSNFTLKIRSTKLEDSAMYFCASLTATSLGYEQYFGPGTRLTVT.

V usage is TRBV6-5 and J usage is TRBJ1-3; D is unclear. The CDR3 has 15 residues. The V gene lost 6 bases and the J gene lost 4 bases, with 16 bases spanning the gap. Germline CDR1 reads MNHEY; CDR2 reads SVGAGI. As DNA, the CDR3 is TGTGCCAGCAGCGCCTTAGGGTCCGTCGGAAACACCATATATTTT. Amino acid sequence: CASSALGSVGNTIYF.

The CDR3 sequence: CASSQDREGGEQYF. The DNA for the CDR3 is TGCGCCAGCAGCCAGGACAGGGAGGGGGGCGAGCAGTACTTC. V and J are TRBV5-1 and TRBJ2-7, with a weak D call TRBD1 (8 bases). CDR3 length: 14 residues. Trimming pared 4 bases from V and 6 bases from J, leaving 17 bases between. CDR1 and CDR2 from the germline V gene are SGHRS and YFSETQ.

Comment on this clone: Germline and junction disagree at one end, which may indicate a read error. The chain is built from TRBV9 and TRBJ2-7; TRBD2 agrees at 8 bases. Germline CDR1 reads SGDLS; CDR2 reads YYNGEE. CDR3 size: 14 residues. CDR3 DNA: TGTGCCAGCAGCGTAGGGGGTAGCGGGACCCCAGGGGACTTC. It encodes CASSVGGSGTPGDF. The variable domain in full, with the rest retrieved from reference TRBV9 and TRBJ2-7, is DSGVTQTPKHLITATGQRVTLRCSPRSGDLSVYWYQQSLDQGLQFLIQYYNGEERAKGNILERFSAQQFPDLHSELNLSSLELGDSALYFCASSVGGSGTPGDFGPGTRLTVT.